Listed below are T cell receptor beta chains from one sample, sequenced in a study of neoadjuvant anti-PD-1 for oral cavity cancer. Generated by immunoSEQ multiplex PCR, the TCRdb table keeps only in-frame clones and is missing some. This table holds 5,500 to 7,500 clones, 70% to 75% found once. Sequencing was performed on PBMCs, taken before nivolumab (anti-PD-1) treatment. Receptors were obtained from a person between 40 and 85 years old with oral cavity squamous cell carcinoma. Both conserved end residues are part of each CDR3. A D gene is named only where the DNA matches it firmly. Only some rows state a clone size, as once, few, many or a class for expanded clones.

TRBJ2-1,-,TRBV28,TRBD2,TGTGCCAGCAGCCGAGCGGGGGCCTTTTACAATGAGCAGTTCTTC,CASSRAGAFYNEQFF
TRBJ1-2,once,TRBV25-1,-,TGTGCCAGCAGTGAATTTCCGGAAACCTATGGCTACACCTTC,CASSEFPETYGYTF
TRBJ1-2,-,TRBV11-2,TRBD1,TGTGCCAGCACAAACACAGGGGGTTTGAGTGGCTACACCTTC,CASTNTGGLSGYTF
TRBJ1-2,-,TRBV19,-,TGTGCCAGTAGTATGGGAGGGAGCTATGGCTACACCTTC,CASSMGGSYGYTF
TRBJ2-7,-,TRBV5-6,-,TGTGCCAGCAGTCGGGGGACCTACGAGCAGTACTTC,CASSRGTYEQYF
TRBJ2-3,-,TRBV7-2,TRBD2,TGTGCCAGCAGCTTAGTTGCTAGCGGGGGAGCTTCTAGCACAGATACGCAGTATTTT,CASSLVASGGASSTDTQYF
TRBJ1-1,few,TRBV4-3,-,TGCGCCAGCAGCCGAGGCCTACAAGGCAGGGACACTGAAGCTTTCTTT,CASSRGLQGRDTEAFF
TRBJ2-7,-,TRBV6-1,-,TGTGCCAGCACGGCACTCCGATCCTACGAGCAGTACTTC,CASTALRSYEQYF
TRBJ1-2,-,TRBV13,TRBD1,TGTGCCAGCAGCTCGGACAGGGGTTATGGCTACACCTTC,CASSSDRGYGYTF
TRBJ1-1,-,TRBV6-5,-,TGTGCCAGCACCAAAATGGAAGGGGGCACTGAAGCTTTCTTT,CASTKMEGGTEAFF
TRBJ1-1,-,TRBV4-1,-,TGCGCCAGCAAGCACCCGGGGAACACTGAAGCTTTCTTT,CASKHPGNTEAFF
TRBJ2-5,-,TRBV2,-,TGTGCCAGCAACGGCTTGTTGCCAGAGACCCAGTACTTC,CASNGLLPETQYF
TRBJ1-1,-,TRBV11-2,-,TGTGCCAGCAGCTTAGATGTGAACACTGAAGCTTTCTTT,CASSLDVNTEAFF
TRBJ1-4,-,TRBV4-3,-,TGCGCCAGCAGCCAAGCTGGAATTGAAAAACTGTTTTTT,CASSQAGIEKLFF
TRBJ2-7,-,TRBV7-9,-,TGTGCCAGCAGCTATGGGACCTTGTACGAGCAGTACTTC,CASSYGTLYEQYF
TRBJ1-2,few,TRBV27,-,TGTGCCAGCAGTTTATCCTCTCTCGGGGGGGCGCGCTATGGCTACACCTTC,CASSLSSLGGARYGYTF
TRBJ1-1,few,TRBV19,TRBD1,TGTGCCAGTAGTAACTTACAGGGGGCCGAAGCTTTCTTT,CASSNLQGAEAFF
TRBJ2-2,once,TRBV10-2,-,TGCGCCAGCACCCCCACGAACCGGGATTCCGGGGAGCTGTTTTTT,CASTPTNRDSGELFF
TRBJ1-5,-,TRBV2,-,TGTGCCAGCAGTGTCGGGGTAGGGCAGGGCCCAACTAGTCAGCCCCAGCATTTT,CASSVGVGQGPTSQPQHF
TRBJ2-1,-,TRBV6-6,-,TGTGCCAGCAGCTCCCGGGGCTCCTACAATGAGCAGTTCTTC,CASSSRGSYNEQFF
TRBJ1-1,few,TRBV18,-,TGTGCCAGCTCACCAAACCCCGGCCAGACTGAAGCTTTCTTT,CASSPNPGQTEAFF
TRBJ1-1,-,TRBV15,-,TGTGCCACCAGCAGAGATATAAAGGAGAACACTGAAGCTTTCTTT,CATSRDIKENTEAFF
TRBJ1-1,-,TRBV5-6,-,TGTGCCAGCAGCTTTACAGGGTTCCCTGAAGCTTTCTTT,CASSFTGFPEAFF